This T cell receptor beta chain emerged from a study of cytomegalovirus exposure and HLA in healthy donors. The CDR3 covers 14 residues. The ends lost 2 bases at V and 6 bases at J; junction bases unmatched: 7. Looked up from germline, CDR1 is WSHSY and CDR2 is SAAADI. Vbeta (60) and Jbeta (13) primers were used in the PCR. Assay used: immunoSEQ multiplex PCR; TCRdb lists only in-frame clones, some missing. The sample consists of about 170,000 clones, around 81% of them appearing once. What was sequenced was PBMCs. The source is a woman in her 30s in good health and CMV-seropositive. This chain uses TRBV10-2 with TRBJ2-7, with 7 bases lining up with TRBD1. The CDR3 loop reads CASSELTGVAEQYF. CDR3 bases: TGCGCCAGCAGTGAGCTCACAGGGGTAGCCGAGCAGTACTTC.